The 2 T cell receptor beta chains in this list originate from one sample, sequenced in a study of a mutant IDH1 vaccine in newly diagnosed glioma. Sequencing was performed with immunoSEQ multiplex PCR; in TCRdb, only in-frame clones are kept and a portion is missing. Of fewer than 55,000 clones detected, less than 75% appear once; the ten largest clones hold about 5%. Documented time point: week 47, end of study. A single vaccine dose contained 300 ug of mutant IDH1 20-mer peptide, and topical imiquimod was used with it. Their specific antigens are unknown. The specimen was peripheral blood mononuclear cells (PBMCs), collected from a glioma patient whose treatment included an IDH1 peptide vaccine. These receptors were obtained from a man between 35 and 55 years old with glioma. Some clones in this sample may be carry-over from other donors' samples.

The genes are TRBV19 and TRBJ2-2; D is unresolved. V lost 7 bases and J 4 bases, leaving 10 bases between the germline ends. The CDR3 extends over 13 amino acids. Germline V CDR1 and CDR2: LNHDA, SQIVND (reference sequence). CDR3 amino acids: CASMRRSTGELFF. The CDR3 DNA follows: TGTGCCAGTATGAGAAGGTCCACCGGGGAGCTGTTTTTT.

The V gene is TRBV19, the J gene TRBJ1-4; D is unresolved. This CDR3 comprises 12 residues. V was trimmed by 6 bases and J by 6 bases, leaving 8 bases between them. Germline CDR1 LNHDA, CDR2 SQIVND (reference sequence). The CDR3 coding sequence is TGTGCCAGTAGCGGGGTGTATGAAAAACTGTTTTTT. Translating gives CASSGVYEKLFF.